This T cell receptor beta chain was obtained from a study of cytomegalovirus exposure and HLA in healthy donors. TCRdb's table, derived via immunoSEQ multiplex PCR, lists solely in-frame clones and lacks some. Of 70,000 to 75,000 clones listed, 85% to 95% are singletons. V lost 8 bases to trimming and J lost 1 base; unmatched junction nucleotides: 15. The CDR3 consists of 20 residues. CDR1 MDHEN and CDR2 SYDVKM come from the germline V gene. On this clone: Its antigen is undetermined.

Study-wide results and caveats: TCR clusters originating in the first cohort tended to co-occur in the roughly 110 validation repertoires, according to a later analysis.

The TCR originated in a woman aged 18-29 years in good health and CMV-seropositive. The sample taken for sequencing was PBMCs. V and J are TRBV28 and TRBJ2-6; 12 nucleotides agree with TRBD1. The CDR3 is CASPHGTGGPNSSGANVLTF. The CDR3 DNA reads TGTGCCAGCCCCCACGGGACAGGGGGCCCTAACTCATCTGGGGCCAACGTCCTGACTTTC.